This entry lists 18 T cell receptor beta chains sequenced from one sample in a study of blood T cell repertoires in COVID-19 (dated by TCRdb to the early 2020s). Library construction relied on the immunoSEQ multiplex PCR assay. TCRdb retrieved this table from immuneACCESS and kept in-frame rearrangements only. Not all clones are present; in checked studies, unresolved V genes account for under half, and no reason is known for the remainder. This sample is represented by 100,000 to 150,000 clones; 86% of them were singletons. Approximately 10% of the sample belongs to the ten largest clones. The source material was peripheral blood. Every receptor here comes from a woman between 65 and 79 years old with COVID-19, enrolled during active disease.

The gene calls are TRBV9 and TRBJ1-1, with 9 bases that match TRBD1. The V segment lost 0 bases and the J segment 5 bases; nucleotides outside the gene matches: 2. There are 14 residues in the CDR3. CDR1 and CDR2 from the germline V gene are SGDLS and YYNGEE. The CDR3 coding sequence is TGTGCCAGCAGCGTAGTGGGACAGGGTACTGAAGCTTTCTTT. Its protein is CASSVVGQGTEAFF.

The chain is built from TRBV7-2 and TRBJ1-5; 7 bases are shared with TRBD1. V gave up 5 bases and J gave up 5 bases; unmatched junction bases: 9. The germline V gene has CDR1 SGHTA and CDR2 FQGNSA. The CDR3 has 15 amino acids. The CDR3 nucleotides read TGTGCCAGCAGCAGGGACAGCCACCCCGATCAGCCCCAGCATTTT. Translated, it gives CASSRDSHPDQPQHF.

This chain links TRBV27 with TRBJ2-5; weak D call: TRBD1 (6 bases). In germline, CDR1 is MNHEY, CDR2 SMNVEV (reference sequence). This CDR3 has 14 amino acids. V lost 7 bases and J 4 bases, leaving 16 bases between the germline ends. The CDR3 protein is CASTSRRGGETQYF. CDR3 nucleotides: TGTGCCAGCACCTCCCGACGAGGGGGAGAGACCCAGTACTTC.

This clone was recorded once. J is TRBJ2-7 and V is TRBV19, with TRBD1 matching 8 bases. With V trimmed by 6 bases and J by 3 bases, 4 bases remained unmatched. CDR1 is LNHDA and CDR2 is SQIVND in the germline V gene (reference sequence). CDR3 length equals 13 residues. The DNA for the CDR3 is TGTGCCAGTAGGGGACAGGACCGCTACGAGCAGTACTTC. Protein product: CASRGQDRYEQYF.

The gene calls are TRBV6-1 and TRBJ1-4; 11 bases are shared with TRBD1. The CDR3 sequence is 17 residues long. V was clipped by 0 bases and J by 7 bases; unmatched bases: 7. Germline V gene data show CDR1 as MNHNS and CDR2 as SASEGT. In DNA, the CDR3 is TGTGCCAGCAGTGAAGCGCTGGACAGGGGGCAGGGTGAAAAACTGTTTTTT. Its translation is CASSEALDRGQGEKLFF.

The chain has TRBV3-1 (or the pseudogene TRBV3-2) and TRBJ2-7; tentative D call: TRBD2 (6 bases). The germline V gene has CDR1 LGHDT and CDR2 YNNKEL (reference sequence). The CDR3 spans 16 residues. V lost 1 base and J 4 bases, leaving 17 bases between the germline ends. In DNA, the CDR3 is TGTGCCAGCAGCCAAGGTCGGTACGGGGGACTGTACGAGCAGTACTTC. Protein: CASSQGRYGGLYEQYF.

The rearrangement joins TRBV7-2 to TRBJ2-3; D perhaps matches TRBD2 (6 bases). V lost 4 bases and J lost 4, with 12 bases in between. The CDR3 covers 14 residues. Looked up from germline, CDR1 is SGHTA and CDR2 is FQGNSA. CDR3 DNA: TGTGCCAGCAGCTGGATGGGGGGAGCAGATACGCAGTATTTT. This codes for CASSWMGGADTQYF.

This clone showed up just a few times. The V call is TRBV19, the J call TRBJ2-3, with 7 bases aligning to TRBD1. V shed 7 bases and J 2 bases; nucleotides not matched to a gene: 3. Per the germline V gene, CDR1 is LNHDA and CDR2 is SQIVND (reference sequence). This CDR3 has 13 amino acids. The CDR3 DNA reads TGTGCCAGTACCCAGGGGGTCACAGATACGCAGTATTTT. This gives the protein CASTQGVTDTQYF. Full variable domain (outside the CDR3, taken from reference TRBV19 and TRBJ2-3): DGGITQSPKYLFRKEGQNVTLSCEQNLNHDAMYWYRQDPGQGLRLIYYSQIVNDFQKGDIAEGYSVSREKKESFPLTVTSAQKNPTAFYLCASTQGVTDTQYFGPGTRLTVL.

The chain employs TRBV12-3 or TRBV12-4 and TRBJ2-7, with 9 bases lining up with TRBD1. The CDR3 spans 13 residues. With 5 bases clipped from V and 5 bases from J, the junction kept 4 bases outside the gene matches. The CDR3 loop reads CASSNRGPHEQYF. The CDR3 nucleotides are TGTGCCAGCAGTAACAGGGGGCCCCACGAGCAGTACTTC.

This clone was observed a single time. The V gene is TRBV6-5, the J gene TRBJ1-6, with D maybe TRBD1 (6 bases). CDR1 and CDR2 (germline): MNHEY, SVGAGI. The germline V and J ends were trimmed by 6 bases and 9 bases, with 18 bases remaining between them. This CDR3 contains 15 residues. CDR3: CASRGIQGTGSPLHF. In DNA, the CDR3 is TGTGCCAGCAGGGGAATACAGGGAACGGGTTCACCCCTCCACTTT.

The chain joins TRBV28 to TRBJ1-4; D is ambiguous. Deletions cut 5 bases from V and 7 bases from J, with 8 bases between. CDR1 and CDR2 from the germline V gene are MDHEN and SYDVKM. This CDR3 has 12 residues. This CDR3 reads CASSPPSEKLFF. The CDR3 DNA follows: TGTGCCAGCAGTCCCCCTTCTGAAAAACTGTTTTTT.

This chain uses TRBV18 with TRBJ2-5; perhaps TRBD2 as D (6 bases). V lost 3 bases to trimming and J lost 5 bases, with 10 bases between them. Germline-derived CDR1 and CDR2 are KGHSH and LQKENI. CDR3 length equals 13 residues. CDR3 coding DNA: TGTGCCAGCTCACCGGGACTCGCGGAGACCCAGTACTTC. Its protein is CASSPGLAETQYF.

To note about this clone: The junction and the germline gene differ at one end; a read error may be behind it. The chain is built from TRBV5-6 and TRBJ2-2; TRBD1 agrees at 8 bases. Germline CDR1 SGHDT, CDR2 YYEEEE. This CDR3 is built from 17 residues. The DNA for the CDR3 is TGTACCAGCAGCATGACAGGGGTTCTGAGGAACACCGGGGAGCTGTTTTTT. Protein product: CTSSMTGVLRNTGELFF.

V and J are TRBV5-1 and TRBJ1-2; 9 positions match TRBD1. Per the germline V gene, CDR1 is SGHRS and CDR2 is YFSETQ. The V segment lost 4 bases and the J segment 2 bases; nucleotides outside the gene matches: 3. This CDR3 is built from 14 residues. DNA of the CDR3: TGCGCCAGCAGCCGGACAGGGGAGAACTATGGCTACACCTTC. It encodes CASSRTGENYGYTF.

This rearrangement joins TRBV5-6 to TRBJ1-3; TRBD1 aligns across 11 bases. The CDR3 is 16 amino acids. V lost 4 bases to trimming and J lost 4 bases; unmatched junction nucleotides: 7. CDR1 is SGHDT and CDR2 is YYEEEE in the germline V gene. CDR3 DNA: TGTGCCAGCAGCCCGCTCGGACAGGGGGCGGGAAACACCATATATTTT. It specifies CASSPLGQGAGNTIYF.

The CDR3 nucleotides are TGTGCCAGCAGCCAAGAGGGAGGGGGGGGCCGTACCTACGAGCAGTACTTC. Encoded protein: CASSQEGGGGRTYEQYF. The V and J genes are TRBV4-2 and TRBJ2-7; D possibly corresponds to TRBD2 (7 bases). This CDR3 region has 17 residues. V lost 0 bases to trimming and J lost 2 bases, with 17 bases between them. CDR1 LGHNA and CDR2 YNFKEQ come from the germline V gene.

The chain joins TRBV19 to TRBJ2-4; D call uncertain. Germline V lookup: CDR1 LNHDA, CDR2 SQIVND (reference sequence). V gave up 0 bases and J gave up 2 bases, with 11 bases separating them. This CDR3 region has 16 residues. CDR3 nucleotides: TGTGCCAGTAGTATAGAGGGTAGCTACCCCAAAAACATTCAGTACTTC. Protein: CASSIEGSYPKNIQYF.

The CDR3, as DNA: TGTGCCAGCAGCCCAACTGCCTACGAGCAGTACTTC. This sequence encodes CASSPTAYEQYF. The genes are TRBV7-9 and TRBJ2-7; D gene uncertain. The germline CDR1 and CDR2 sequences are SEHNR and FQNEAQ (reference sequence). The CDR3 consists of 12 residues. Trimming left V 5 bases short and J 2 bases short, with 7 bases between.